This TCR beta chain is from a study of blood T cell repertoires in COVID-19. Worth noting for this clone: The same CDR3 is also encoded by other DNA sequences in this sample.

Under the authors' procedure: It was from reference gene primer amplification that nucleated cell counts were estimated. The table came from immunoSEQ multiplex PCR; TCRdb's copy has only in-frame clones and leaves some out. D and trimming come from the DNA, and the V and J calls and clone size come from that table. The sample has more than 80,000 clones; 70% to 80% are singletons. Germline CDR1 KGHSH, CDR2 LQKENI. V trimming: 2 bases; J trimming: 4 bases; junction bases outside the gene matches: 1. This CDR3 has 13 amino acids. The chain is built from TRBV18 and TRBJ1-1; 7 bases map to TRBD1. The sequence was obtained from a human donor with acute or convalescent COVID-19. The donor label of this sample is uncertain. The sample was peripheral blood. The CDR3 is CASSPSGGTEAFF. The CDR3 nucleotides are TGTGCCAGCTCACCATCAGGGGGCACTGAAGCTTTCTTT.